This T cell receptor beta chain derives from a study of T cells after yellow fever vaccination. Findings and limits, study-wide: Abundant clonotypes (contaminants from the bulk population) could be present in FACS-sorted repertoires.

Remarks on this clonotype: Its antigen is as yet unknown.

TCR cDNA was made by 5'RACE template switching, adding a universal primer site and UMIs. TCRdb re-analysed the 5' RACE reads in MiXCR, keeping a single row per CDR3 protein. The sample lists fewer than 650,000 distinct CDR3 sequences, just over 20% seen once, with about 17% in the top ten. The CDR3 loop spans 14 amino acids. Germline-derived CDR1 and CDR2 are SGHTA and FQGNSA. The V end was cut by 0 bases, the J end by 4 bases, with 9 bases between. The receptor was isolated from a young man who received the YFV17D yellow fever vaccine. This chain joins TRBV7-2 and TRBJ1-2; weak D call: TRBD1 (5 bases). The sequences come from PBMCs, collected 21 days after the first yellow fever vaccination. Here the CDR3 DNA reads TGTGCCAGCAGCTTAGCGTTCCAGGGCTATGGCTACACCTTC. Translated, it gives CASSLAFQGYGYTF.